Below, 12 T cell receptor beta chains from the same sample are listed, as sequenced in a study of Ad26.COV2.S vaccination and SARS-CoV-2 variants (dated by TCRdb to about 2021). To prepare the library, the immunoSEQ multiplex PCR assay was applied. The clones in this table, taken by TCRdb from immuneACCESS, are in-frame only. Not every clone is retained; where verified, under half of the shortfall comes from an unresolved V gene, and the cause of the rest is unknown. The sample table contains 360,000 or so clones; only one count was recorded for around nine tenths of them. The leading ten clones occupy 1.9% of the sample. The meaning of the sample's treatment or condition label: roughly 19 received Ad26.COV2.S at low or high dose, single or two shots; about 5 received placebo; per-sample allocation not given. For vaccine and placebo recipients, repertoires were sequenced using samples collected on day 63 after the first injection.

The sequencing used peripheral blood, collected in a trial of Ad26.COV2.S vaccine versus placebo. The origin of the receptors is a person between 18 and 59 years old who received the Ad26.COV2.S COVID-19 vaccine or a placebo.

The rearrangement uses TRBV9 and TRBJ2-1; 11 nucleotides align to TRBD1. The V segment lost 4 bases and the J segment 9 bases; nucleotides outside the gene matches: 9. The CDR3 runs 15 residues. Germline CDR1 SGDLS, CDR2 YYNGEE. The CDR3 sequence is CASSPGQGAAGEQFF. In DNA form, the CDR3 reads TGTGCCAGCAGCCCAGGACAGGGGGCGGCAGGTGAGCAGTTCTTC.

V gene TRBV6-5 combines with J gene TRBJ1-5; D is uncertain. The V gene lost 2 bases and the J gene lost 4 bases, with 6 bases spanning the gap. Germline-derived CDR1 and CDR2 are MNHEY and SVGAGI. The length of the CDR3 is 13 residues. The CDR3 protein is CASSYRENQPQHF. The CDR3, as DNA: TGTGCCAGCAGTTACAGGGAAAATCAGCCCCAGCATTTT.

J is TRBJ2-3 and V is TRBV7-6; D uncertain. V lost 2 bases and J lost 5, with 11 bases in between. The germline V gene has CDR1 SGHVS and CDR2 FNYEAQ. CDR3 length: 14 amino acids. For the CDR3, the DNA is TGTGCCAGCAGCTTATATGGCCCCCAAGATACGCAGTATTTT. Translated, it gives CASSLYGPQDTQYF.

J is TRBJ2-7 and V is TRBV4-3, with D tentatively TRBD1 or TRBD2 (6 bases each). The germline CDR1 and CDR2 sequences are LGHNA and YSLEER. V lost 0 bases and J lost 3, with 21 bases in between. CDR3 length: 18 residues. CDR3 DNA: TGCGCCAGCAGCCAAGAATTTAGGGGGGCCGGATATAACTACGAGCAGTACTTC. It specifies CASSQEFRGAGYNYEQYF.

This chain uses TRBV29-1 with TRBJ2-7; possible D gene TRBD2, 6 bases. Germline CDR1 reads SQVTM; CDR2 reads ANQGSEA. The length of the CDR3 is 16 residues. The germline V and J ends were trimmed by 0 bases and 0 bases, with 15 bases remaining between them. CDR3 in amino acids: CSVEESRGLSSYEQYF. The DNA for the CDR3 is TGCAGCGTTGAAGAAAGTAGAGGACTAAGCTCCTACGAGCAGTACTTC.

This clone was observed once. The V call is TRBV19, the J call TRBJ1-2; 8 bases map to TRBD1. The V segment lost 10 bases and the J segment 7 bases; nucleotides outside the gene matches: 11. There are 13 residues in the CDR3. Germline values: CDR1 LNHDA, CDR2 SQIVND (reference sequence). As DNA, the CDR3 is TGTGCCACCTCGGACAGGGCAGAGAGTGGCTACACCTTC. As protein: CATSDRAESGYTF.

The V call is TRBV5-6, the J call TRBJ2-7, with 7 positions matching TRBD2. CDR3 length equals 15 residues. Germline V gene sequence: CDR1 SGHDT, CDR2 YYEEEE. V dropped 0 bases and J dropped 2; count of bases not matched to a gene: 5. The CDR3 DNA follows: TGTGCCAGCAGCTTGGGGGCGGGGGTTACCTACGAGCAGTACTTC. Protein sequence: CASSLGAGVTYEQYF.

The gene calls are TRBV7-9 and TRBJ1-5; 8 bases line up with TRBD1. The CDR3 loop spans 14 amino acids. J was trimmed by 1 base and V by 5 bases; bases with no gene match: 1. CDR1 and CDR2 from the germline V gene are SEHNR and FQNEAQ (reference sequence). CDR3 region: CASSGTGSNQPQHF. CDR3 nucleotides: TGTGCCAGCAGCGGGACAGGAAGCAATCAGCCCCAGCATTTT.

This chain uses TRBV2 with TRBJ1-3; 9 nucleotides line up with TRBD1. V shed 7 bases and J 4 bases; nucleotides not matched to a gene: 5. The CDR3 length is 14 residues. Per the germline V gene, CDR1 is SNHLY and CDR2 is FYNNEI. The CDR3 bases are TGTGCCAGCACTCGGACAGGGGAGGGAAACACCATATATTTT. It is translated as CASTRTGEGNTIYF.

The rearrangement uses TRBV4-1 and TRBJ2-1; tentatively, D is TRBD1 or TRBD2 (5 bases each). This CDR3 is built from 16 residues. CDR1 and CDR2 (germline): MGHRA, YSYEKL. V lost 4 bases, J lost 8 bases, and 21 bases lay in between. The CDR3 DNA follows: TGCGCCAGCAGCCGGTCCGGGACCCGTACCCGGGATGAGCAGTTCTTC. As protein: CASSRSGTRTRDEQFF.

In DNA form, the CDR3 reads TGTGCCAGCAGCGCCCTCCGTCTGAACACCGGGGAGCTGTTTTTT. As protein: CASSALRLNTGELFF. V usage is TRBV9 and J usage is TRBJ2-2, with D unresolved. V lost 3 bases and J 1 base, leaving 10 bases between the germline ends. The CDR3 is 15 amino acids. Germline CDR1 and CDR2: SGDLS and YYNGEE.

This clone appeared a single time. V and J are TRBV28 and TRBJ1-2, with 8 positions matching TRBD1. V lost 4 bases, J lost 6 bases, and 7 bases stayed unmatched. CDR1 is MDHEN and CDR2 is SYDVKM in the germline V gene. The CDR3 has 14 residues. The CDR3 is CASSSGGAFDGYTF. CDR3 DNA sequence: TGTGCCAGCAGTTCAGGGGGCGCGTTTGATGGCTACACCTTC.